A selection of T cell receptor beta chains follows, all from one sample in a study of response to subunit inactivated influenza vaccine. A single record per CDR3 protein comes from TCRdb applying MiXCR to the RT-PCR reads. The table lists around 250,000 distinct CDR3 sequences, less than 15% of them singletons, with roughly 7.7% in the top ten. Sample: non-naive T cells sorted from PBMCs, taken 14 days before vaccination. The receptors here all came from a man aged 45-65 years who received an inactivated influenza vaccine. Both conserved end residues are part of each CDR3. D genes are given only for firm matches. Expanded clones get a size class; other rows say once, few or many, or leave the size out.

>TRBJ2-7|TRBV7-9|.|few
CASSLVIGDGYEQYF
TGTGCCAGCAGCTTAGTTATCGGGGATGGATACGAGCAGTACTTC
>TRBJ1-5|TRBV12-3/TRBV12-4|TRBD1|.
CASSSRQGSSYQPQHF
TGTGCCAGCAGTTCTAGACAGGGCAGTTCTTATCAGCCCCAGCATTTT
>TRBJ2-5|TRBV29-1|.|many
CSVPPAGYQETQYF
TGCAGCGTCCCTCCCGCGGGGTACCAAGAGACCCAGTACTTC
>TRBJ2-5|TRBV28|.|.
CASSLLRGRGKETQYF
TGTGCCAGCAGTTTGCTACGCGGTCGGGGGAAAGAGACCCAGTACTTC
>TRBJ2-5|TRBV7-7|.|many
CASSLGILETQYF
TGTGCCAGCAGCCTAGGGATTTTGGAGACCCAGTACTTC
>TRBJ2-3|TRBV7-9|TRBD2|.
CASSQLPSGKTDTQYF
TGTGCCAGCAGCCAGTTGCCTAGCGGTAAAACAGATACGCAGTATTTT
>TRBJ1-5|TRBV20-1|TRBD1|many
CSAKAKQGTQPQHF
TGCAGTGCGAAGGCAAAACAGGGGACTCAGCCCCAGCATTTT
>TRBJ1-1|TRBV7-2|TRBD1|few
CASSYAAGGSEAFF
TGTGCCAGCAGCTATGCGGCAGGGGGATCGGAAGCTTTCTTT
>TRBJ1-6|TRBV4-3|TRBD1|few
CASSLQGAHSPLHF
TGCGCCAGCAGCCTACAGGGGGCTCATTCACCCCTCCACTTT
>TRBJ2-3|TRBV10-3|.|few
CAISEMADTQYF
TGTGCCATCAGTGAAATGGCGGATACGCAGTATTTT
>TRBJ2-4|TRBV28|TRBD1|few
CASSFGGQGDTIQYF
TGTGCCAGCAGTTTCGGAGGACAGGGGGATACCATTCAGTACTTC
>TRBJ2-1|TRBV4-3|TRBD1|many
CASSQDLDRGYNEQFF
TGCGCCAGCAGCCAAGATCTAGACAGGGGCTACAATGAGCAGTTCTTC
>TRBJ2-7|TRBV7-8|TRBD2|.
CASSLGGGGLPYEQYF
TGTGCCAGCAGCTTAGGAGGCGGGGGACTCCCCTACGAGCAGTACTTC